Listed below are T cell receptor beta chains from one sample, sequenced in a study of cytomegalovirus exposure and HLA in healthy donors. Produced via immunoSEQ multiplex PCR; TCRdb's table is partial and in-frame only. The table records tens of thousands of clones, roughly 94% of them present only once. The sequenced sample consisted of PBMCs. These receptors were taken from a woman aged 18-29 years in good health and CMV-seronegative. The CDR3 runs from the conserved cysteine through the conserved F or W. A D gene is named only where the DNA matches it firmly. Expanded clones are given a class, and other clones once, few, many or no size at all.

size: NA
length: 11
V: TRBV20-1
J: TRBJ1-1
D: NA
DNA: TGCAGCCTATTGTCAGGGACTGAAGCTTTCTTT
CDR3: CSLLSGTEAFF

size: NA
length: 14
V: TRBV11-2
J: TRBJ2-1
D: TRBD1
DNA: TGTGCCAGCAGCTTAGGACAGGGGAGGAGTGAGCAGTTCTTC
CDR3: CASSLGQGRSEQFF

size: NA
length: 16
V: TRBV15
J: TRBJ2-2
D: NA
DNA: TGTGCCACCAGCAGCGGGGGGACAGGTGGCACCGGGGAGCTGTTTTTT
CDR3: CATSSGGTGGTGELFF

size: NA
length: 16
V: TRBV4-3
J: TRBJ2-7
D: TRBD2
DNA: TGCGCCAGCAGCCCGTCGGCGGGGGGAAGCTCCTACGAGCAGTACTTC
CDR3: CASSPSAGGSSYEQYF

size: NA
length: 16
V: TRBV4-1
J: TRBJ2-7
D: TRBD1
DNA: TGCGCCAGCAGCCAAGGCCGGGACAGGGATTTGTACGAGCAGTACTTC
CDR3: CASSQGRDRDLYEQYF

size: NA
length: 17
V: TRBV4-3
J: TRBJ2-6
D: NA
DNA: TGCGCCAGCAGCCAAGAATTAAGGACACACGGGGCCAACGTCCTGACTTTC
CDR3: CASSQELRTHGANVLTF

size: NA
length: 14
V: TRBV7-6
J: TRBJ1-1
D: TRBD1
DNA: TGTGCCAGCAGCTTAGGGACAGGGCGCACTGAAGCTTTCTTT
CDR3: CASSLGTGRTEAFF

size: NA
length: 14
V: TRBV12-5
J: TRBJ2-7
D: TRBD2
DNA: TGTGCTAGTGGTCCCGGGGGGGGCGGCTACGAGCAGTACTTC
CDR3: CASGPGGGGYEQYF

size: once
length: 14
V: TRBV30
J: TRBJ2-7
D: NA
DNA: TGTGCCTGGAGCGGAAGCGGGCGCTCCTACGAGCAGTACTTC
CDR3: CAWSGSGRSYEQYF

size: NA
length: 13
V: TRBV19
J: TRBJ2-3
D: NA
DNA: TGTTCTTGTAGCGGAGTTAGCACAGATACGCAGTATTTT
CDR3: CSCSGVSTDTQYF

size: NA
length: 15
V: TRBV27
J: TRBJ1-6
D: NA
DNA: TGTGCCAGCAGTTTAAGGGGACGGGGGGGCTCACCCCTCCACTTT
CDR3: CASSLRGRGGSPLHF

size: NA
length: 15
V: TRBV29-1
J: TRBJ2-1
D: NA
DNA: TGCAGCGTTGCTACAGGGTTTTATACCTACAATGAGCAGTTCTTC
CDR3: CSVATGFYTYNEQFF

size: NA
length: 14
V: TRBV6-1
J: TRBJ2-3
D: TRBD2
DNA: TGTGCCAGCAGTGAAAGCGGGGGGGCAGATACGCAGTATTTT
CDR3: CASSESGGADTQYF

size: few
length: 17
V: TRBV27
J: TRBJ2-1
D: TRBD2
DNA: TGTGCCAGCAGCCCGGGGGGGGGTTTGGGCTCCTACAATGAGCAGTTCTTC
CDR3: CASSPGGGLGSYNEQFF

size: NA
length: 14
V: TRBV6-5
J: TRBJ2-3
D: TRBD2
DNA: TGTGCCAGCAGTTGGACTAGCGGGAGCGATACGCAGTATTTT
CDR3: CASSWTSGSDTQYF

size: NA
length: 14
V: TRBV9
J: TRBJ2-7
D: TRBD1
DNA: TGTGCCAGCAGCGTAGGGACAGGGGGCCACGAGCAGTACTTC
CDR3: CASSVGTGGHEQYF

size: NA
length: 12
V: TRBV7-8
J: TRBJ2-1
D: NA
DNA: TGTGCCAGCAGCTTAGCCAGGGCAGAGCAGTTCTTC
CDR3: CASSLARAEQFF

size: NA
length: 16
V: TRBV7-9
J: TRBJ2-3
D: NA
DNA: TGTGCCAGCAGCTCACAGGGGGGGTTCGGCACAGATACGCAGTATTTT
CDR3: CASSSQGGFGTDTQYF

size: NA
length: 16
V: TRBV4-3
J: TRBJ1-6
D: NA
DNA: TGCGCCAGCAGCCAAGATCTAAGCTCCTATAATTCACCCCTCCACTTT
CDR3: CASSQDLSSYNSPLHF

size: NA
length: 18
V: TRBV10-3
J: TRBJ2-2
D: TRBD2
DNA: TGTGCCATCAGTGAGGACCATGAACTAGCGGGGCCCACCGGGGAGCTGTTTTTT
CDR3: CAISEDHELAGPTGELFF

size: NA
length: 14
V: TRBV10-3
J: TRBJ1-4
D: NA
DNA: TGTGCCATCAGCCAAGGTGGGGGCGGCGAAAAACTGTTTTTT
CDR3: CAISQGGGGEKLFF

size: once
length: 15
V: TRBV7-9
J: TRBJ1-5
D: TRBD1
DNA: TGTGCCAGCAGCCCCGGGACAGGGGGGAATCAGCCCCAGCATTTT
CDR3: CASSPGTGGNQPQHF

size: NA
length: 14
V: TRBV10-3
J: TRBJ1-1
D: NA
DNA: TGTGCCATCAGTGATGGACTGTTGAACACTGAAGCTTTCTTT
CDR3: CAISDGLLNTEAFF

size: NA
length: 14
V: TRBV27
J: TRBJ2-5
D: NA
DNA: TGTGCCAGCGGCTTCGACAGGTTCGGCGAGACCCAGTACTTC
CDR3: CASGFDRFGETQYF

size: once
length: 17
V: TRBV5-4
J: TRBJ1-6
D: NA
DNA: TGTGCCAGCAGCGATAGGACGGGAGGAAACTATAATTCACCCCTCCACTTT
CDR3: CASSDRTGGNYNSPLHF

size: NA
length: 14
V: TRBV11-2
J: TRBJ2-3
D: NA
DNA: TGTGCCAGCAGCTGGATAGAGGGCACAGATACGCAGTATTTT
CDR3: CASSWIEGTDTQYF

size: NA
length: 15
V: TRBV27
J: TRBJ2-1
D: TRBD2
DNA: TGTGCCATCAGCCCCACAGCGGGGCCTTACAATGAGCAGTTCTTC
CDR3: CAISPTAGPYNEQFF

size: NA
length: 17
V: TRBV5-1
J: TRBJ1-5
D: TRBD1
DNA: TGCGCCAGCAGAGAAGGGACAGGGGTCCTCCGCGATCAGCCCCAGCATTTT
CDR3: CASREGTGVLRDQPQHF

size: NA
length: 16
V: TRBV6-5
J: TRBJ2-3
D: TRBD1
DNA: TGTGCCAGCAGTTACTCTCAGACAGGGGGCACAGATACGCAGTATTTT
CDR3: CASSYSQTGGTDTQYF

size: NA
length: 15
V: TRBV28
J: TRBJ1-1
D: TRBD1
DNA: TGTGCCAGCAGTTCCCCTTGGACAGGGGGTACTGAAGCTTTCTTT
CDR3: CASSSPWTGGTEAFF

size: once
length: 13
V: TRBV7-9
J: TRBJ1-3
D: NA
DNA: TGTGCCAGCAGCTTAGAACAGAGAAACACCATATATTTT
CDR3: CASSLEQRNTIYF

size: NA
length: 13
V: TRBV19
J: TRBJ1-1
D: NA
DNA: TGTGCCACTAGGCAGGGTGGGAACACTGAAGCTTTCTTT
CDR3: CATRQGGNTEAFF